This TCR beta chain was observed in a study of glioma-infiltrating T cells. Ten or more counts support this clonotype. What it binds is not known. Using RNA template, CDR3s of TCR alpha and beta were amplified with iRepertoire arm-PCR. Via MiXCR, TCRdb re-called the multiplex PCR reads, giving one row per CDR3 protein. The repertoire consists of about 89,000 distinct CDR3 sequences, with 23% occurring once and the leading ten covering about 6.7%. Study-wide results and limits: Above-expected tissue-blood divergence occurred in all gliomas, most in low-grade ones.

Germline V gives CDR1 SGHRS, CDR2 YFSETQ. V lost 0 bases, J lost 15 bases, and 16 bases lay in between. This CDR3 contains 14 residues. The chain employs TRBV5-1 and TRBJ1-6; a weak D match, TRBD1 (5 bases). What was sequenced was glioma tissue, nonneoplastic brain tissue, or PBMCs (not recorded which). This TCR was sampled from a human donor with low-grade glioma or glioblastoma, undergoing nonglioma brain surgery, or in good health (not recorded which). The CDR3 DNA reads TGCGCCAGCAGCTTGGAAAATAGGGACCTGGACCTCCACTTT. Protein product: CASSLENRDLDLHF.